This T cell receptor beta chain was captured by sequencing in a study of PD-L1 blockade in urothelial cancer. About the research overall: Intravenous atezolizumab, 1,200 mg every 3 weeks, was begun by patients around 2014. At 3 weeks after treatment start (second dose) and again at 6 weeks, blood was analyzed. About 90% of the roughly 29 patients were men who had bladder-origin urothelial cancer. Blood samples had a median of approximately 150,000 T cells, roughly 76,000 unique TCRs, and clonality 0.075 to 0.095.

From germline, CDR1 is SEHNR and CDR2 FQNEAQ (reference sequence). CDR3 length: 13 residues. V shed 3 bases and J shed 10 bases, with 13 bases lying between them. Repertoires were generated with immunoSEQ multiplex PCR, while TCRdb's copy carries only in-frame clones and drops some. The sample holds 80,000 to 95,000 clones, over 65% seen once. Described time point: peripheral blood 6 weeks after treatment start. The rearrangement links TRBV7-9 to TRBJ2-1; a possible D gene is TRBD2 (8 bases). This clonotype was sampled from a man between 65 and 85 years old with urothelial cancer. Sequenced here: PBMCs, sampled around atezolizumab (anti-PD-L1) treatment. Here the CDR3 reads CASSFGGDREQFF. The CDR3 DNA is TGTGCCAGCAGCTTCGGGGGGGACAGAGAGCAGTTCTTC.